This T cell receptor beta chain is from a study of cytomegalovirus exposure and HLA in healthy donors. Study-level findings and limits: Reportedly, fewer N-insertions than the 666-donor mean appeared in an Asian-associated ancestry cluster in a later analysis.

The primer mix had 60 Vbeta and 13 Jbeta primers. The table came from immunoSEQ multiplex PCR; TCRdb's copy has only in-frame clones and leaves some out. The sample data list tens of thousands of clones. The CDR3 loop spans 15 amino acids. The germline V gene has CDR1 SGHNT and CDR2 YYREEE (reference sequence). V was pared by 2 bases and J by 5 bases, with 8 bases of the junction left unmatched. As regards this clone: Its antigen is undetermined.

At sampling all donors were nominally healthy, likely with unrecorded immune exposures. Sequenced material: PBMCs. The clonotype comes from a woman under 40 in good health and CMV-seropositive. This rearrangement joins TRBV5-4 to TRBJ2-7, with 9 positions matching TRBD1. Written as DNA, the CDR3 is TGTGCCAGCAGCTTACTGGACAGGGGCGTCGACGAGCAGTACTTC. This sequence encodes CASSLLDRGVDEQYF.